This TCR beta chain emerged from a study of shared clonotypes between healthy human individuals. Study overall: CD4 naive cells filled three plates per donor, CD4 memory three, CD8 naive two and CD8 memory one. Findings and caveats of the study: Clonotype sharing across donors was expected to vary with sequencing depth.

Naivety among CD8 cells was defined by CD45RO negativity and positive CCR7 selection, thereby excluding terminally differentiated effector memory CD45RA+ cells. A word on this clone: The antigen is undetermined.

The germline gives CDR1 SEHNR, CDR2 FQNEAQ (reference sequence). The CDR3 length is 16 residues. Trimming pared 1 base from V and 2 bases from J, leaving 14 bases between. An approximately 180 ng quantity of DNA, 25,000 to 35,000 T cell genomes, went into the sorted-subset replicate PCRs. How the authors handled the data: Junction-only sequences produced by ImmunoSEQ had no quality scores, so filtering differed. The repertoire was sequenced with immunoSEQ multiplex PCR; TCRdb's copy has only in-frame clones and lacks some. The V and J calls and clone size come from that table; D and trimming were worked out from the DNA. Among a few million clones listed, roughly 93% were seen once.

The sequencing sample was made of naive CD8+ T cells from PBMCs. V is TRBV7-9 and J is TRBJ2-5; D may be TRBD2 (6 bases). The clonotype was recovered from a man in his late teens or twenties in good health. Some clones in this sample may be carry-over from other donors' samples. The DNA for the CDR3 is TGTGCCAGCAGCTTAGGTCCCCGACTAGTACAAGAGACCCAGTACTTC. This encodes CASSLGPRLVQETQYF.